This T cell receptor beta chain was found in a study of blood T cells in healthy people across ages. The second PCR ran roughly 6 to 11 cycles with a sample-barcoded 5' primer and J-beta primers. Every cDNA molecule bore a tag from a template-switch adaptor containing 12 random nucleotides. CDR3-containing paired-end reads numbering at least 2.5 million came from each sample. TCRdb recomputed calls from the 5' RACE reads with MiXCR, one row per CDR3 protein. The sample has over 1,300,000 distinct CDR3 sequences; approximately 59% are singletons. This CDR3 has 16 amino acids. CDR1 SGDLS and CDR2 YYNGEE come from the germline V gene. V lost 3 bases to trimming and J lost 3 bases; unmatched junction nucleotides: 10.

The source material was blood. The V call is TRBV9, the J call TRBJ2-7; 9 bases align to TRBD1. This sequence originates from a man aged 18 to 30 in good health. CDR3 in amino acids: CASSAAGGQGYYEQYF. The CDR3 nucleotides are TGTGCCAGCAGCGCCGCCGGGGGACAGGGATACTACGAGCAGTACTTC. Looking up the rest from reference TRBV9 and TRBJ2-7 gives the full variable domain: DSGVTQTPKHLITATGQRVTLRCSPRSGDLSVYWYQQSLDQGLQFLIQYYNGEERAKGNILERFSAQQFPDLHSELNLSSLELGDSALYFCASSAAGGQGYYEQYFGPGTRLTVT.